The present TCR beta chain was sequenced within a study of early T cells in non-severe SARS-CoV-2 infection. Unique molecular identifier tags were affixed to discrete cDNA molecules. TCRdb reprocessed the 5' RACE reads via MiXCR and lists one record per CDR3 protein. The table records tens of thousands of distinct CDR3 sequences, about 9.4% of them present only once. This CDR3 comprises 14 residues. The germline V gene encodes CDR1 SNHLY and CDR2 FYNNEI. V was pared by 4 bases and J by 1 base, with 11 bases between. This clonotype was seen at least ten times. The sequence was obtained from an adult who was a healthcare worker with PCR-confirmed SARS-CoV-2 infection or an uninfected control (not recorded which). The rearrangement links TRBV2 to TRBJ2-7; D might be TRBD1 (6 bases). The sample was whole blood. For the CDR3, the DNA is TGTGCCAGCAGTGTAACACAGGGTTCCTACGAGCAGTACTTC. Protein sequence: CASSVTQGSYEQYF.